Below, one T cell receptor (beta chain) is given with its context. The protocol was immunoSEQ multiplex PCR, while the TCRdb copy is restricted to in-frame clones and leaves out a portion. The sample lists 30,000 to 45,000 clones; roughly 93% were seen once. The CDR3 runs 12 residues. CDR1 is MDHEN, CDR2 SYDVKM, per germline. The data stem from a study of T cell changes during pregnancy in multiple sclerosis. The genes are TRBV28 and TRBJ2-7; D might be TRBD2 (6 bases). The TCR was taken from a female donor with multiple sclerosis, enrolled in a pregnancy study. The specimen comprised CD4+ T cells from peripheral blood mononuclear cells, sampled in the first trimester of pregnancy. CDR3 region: CGSGGTFYEQYF. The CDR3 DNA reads TGTGGGTCGGGCGGGACCTTCTACGAGCAGTACTTC.